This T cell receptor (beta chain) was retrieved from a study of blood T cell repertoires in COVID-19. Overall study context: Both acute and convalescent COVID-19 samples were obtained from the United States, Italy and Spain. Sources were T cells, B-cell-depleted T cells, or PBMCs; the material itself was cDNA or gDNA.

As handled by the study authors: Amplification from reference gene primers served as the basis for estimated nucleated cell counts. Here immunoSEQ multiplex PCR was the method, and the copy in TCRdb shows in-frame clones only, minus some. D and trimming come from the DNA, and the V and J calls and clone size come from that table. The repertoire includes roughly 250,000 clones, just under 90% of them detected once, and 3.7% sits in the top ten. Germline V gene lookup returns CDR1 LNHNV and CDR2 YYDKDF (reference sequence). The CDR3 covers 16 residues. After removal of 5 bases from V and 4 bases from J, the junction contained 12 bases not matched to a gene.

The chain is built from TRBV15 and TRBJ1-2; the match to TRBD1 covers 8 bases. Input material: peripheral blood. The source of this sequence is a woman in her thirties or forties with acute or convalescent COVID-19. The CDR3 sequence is CATSLTGTGLLYGYTF. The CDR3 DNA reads TGTGCCACCAGCTTGACCGGGACAGGCCTCCTCTATGGCTACACCTTC.